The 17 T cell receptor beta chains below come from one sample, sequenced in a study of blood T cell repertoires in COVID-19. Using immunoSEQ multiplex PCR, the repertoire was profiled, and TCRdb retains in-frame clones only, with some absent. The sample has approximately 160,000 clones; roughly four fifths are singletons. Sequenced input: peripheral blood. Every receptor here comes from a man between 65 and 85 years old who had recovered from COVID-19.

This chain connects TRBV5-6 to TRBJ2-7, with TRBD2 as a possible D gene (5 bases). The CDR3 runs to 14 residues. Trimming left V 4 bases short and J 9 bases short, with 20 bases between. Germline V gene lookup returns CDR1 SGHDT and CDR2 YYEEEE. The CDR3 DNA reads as TGTGCCAGCAGCCTACGGACTCCCGGCTCGGCGCAGTACTTC. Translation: CASSLRTPGSAQYF.

The CDR3 coding sequence is TGTGCCAGCAGCTTCCAGGGGAATGACGAGCAGTACTTC. It yields the protein CASSFQGNDEQYF. The chain has TRBV7-9 and TRBJ2-7, with D possibly being TRBD1 (6 bases). Germline V gene data show CDR1 as SEHNR and CDR2 as FQNEAQ (reference sequence). With 3 bases removed from V and 5 bases from J, the gap between germline ends came to 11 bases. The CDR3 loop spans 13 amino acids.

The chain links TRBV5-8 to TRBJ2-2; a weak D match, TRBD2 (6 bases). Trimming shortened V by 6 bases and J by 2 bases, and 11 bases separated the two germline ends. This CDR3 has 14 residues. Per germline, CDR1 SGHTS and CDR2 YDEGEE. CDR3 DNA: TGTGCCAGCAAAGGGACTCGCAACACCGGGGAGCTGTTTTTT. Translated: CASKGTRNTGELFF.

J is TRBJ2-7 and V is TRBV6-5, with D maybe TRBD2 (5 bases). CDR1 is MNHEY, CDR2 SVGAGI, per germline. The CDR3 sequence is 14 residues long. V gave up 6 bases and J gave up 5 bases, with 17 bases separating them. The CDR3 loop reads CASSQDGGPNEQYF. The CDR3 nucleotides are TGTGCCAGCAGCCAGGACGGAGGACCCAACGAGCAGTACTTC.

CDR3 sequence reads: CASSLSGTGNTIYF. For the CDR3, the DNA is TGTGCCAGCAGCTTAAGTGGCACCGGAAACACCATATATTTT. V and J are TRBV13 and TRBJ1-3; D is unclear. The germline V gene has CDR1 PRHDT and CDR2 FYEKMQ (reference sequence). CDR3 length: 14 amino acids. V shed 2 bases and J shed 4 bases, with 9 bases lying between them.

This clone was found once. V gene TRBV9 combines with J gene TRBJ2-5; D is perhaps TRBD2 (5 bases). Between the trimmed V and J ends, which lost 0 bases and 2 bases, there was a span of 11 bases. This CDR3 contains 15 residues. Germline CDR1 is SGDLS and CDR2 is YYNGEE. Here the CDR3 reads CASSVGGALQETQYF. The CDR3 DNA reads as TGTGCCAGCAGCGTAGGGGGAGCCTTACAAGAGACCCAGTACTTC.

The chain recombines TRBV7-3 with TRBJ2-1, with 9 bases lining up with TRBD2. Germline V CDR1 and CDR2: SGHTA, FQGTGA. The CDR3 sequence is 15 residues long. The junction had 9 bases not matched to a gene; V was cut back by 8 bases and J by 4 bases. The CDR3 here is CASGSGGRDYNEQFF. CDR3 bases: TGTGCCAGCGGAAGCGGCGGGAGGGATTACAATGAGCAGTTCTTC.

DNA for the CDR3: TGTGCCAGCAGTTTAAAAGGGAGCTCCTATAATTCACCCCTCCACTTT. It is translated as CASSLKGSSYNSPLHF. The chain recombines TRBV27 with TRBJ1-6; D not certain. The CDR3 spans 16 residues. In germline, CDR1 is MNHEY, CDR2 SMNVEV (reference sequence). Between the trimmed V and J ends, which lost 2 bases and 0 bases, there was a span of 8 bases.

DNA of the CDR3: TGTGCCAGCAGCTTAGGGACAGGGGCCGCGGGTGAGCAGTTCTTC. This sequence encodes CASSLGTGAAGEQFF. The rearrangement joins TRBV7-3 to TRBJ2-1, with TRBD1 matching over 10 bases. The CDR3 has 15 amino acids. V was clipped by 2 bases and J by 9 bases; unmatched bases: 7. The germline CDR1 and CDR2 sequences are SGHTA and FQGTGA.

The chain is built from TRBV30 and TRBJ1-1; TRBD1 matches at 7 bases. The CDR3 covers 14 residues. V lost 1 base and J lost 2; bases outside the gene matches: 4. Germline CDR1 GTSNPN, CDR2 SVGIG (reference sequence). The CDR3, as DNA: TGTGCCTGGAGTGCCGGGACAGCAAACACTGAAGCTTTCTTT. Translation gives CAWSAGTANTEAFF.

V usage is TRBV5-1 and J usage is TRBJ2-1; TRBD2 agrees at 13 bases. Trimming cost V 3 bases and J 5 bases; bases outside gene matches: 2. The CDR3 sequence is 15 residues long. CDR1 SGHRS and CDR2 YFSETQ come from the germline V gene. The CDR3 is CASSWGLAGNNEQFF. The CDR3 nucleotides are TGCGCCAGCAGCTGGGGACTAGCGGGAAACAATGAGCAGTTCTTC.

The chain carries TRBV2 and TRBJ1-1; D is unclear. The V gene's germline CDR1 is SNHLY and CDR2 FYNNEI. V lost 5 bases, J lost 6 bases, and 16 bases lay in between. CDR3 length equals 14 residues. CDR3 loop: CASSNPSEIPEAFF. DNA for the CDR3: TGTGCCAGCAGTAACCCTTCGGAGATACCTGAAGCTTTCTTT.

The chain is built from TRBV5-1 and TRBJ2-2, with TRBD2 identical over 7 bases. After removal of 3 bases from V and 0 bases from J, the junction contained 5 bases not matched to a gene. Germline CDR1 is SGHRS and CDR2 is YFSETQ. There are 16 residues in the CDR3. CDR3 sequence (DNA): TGCGCCAGCAGCTCCTCGGGAGGTCCGAACACCGGGGAGCTGTTTTTT. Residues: CASSSSGGPNTGELFF.

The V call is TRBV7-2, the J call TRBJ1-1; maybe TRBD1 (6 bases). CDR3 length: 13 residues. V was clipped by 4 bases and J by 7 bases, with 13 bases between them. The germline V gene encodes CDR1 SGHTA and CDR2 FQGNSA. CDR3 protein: CASSSRTAYEAFF. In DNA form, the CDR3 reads TGTGCCAGCAGCTCACGGACAGCCTATGAAGCTTTCTTT.

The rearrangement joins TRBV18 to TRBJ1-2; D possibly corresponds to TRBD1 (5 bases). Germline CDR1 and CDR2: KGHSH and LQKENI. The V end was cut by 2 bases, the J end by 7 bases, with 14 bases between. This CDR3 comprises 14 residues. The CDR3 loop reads CASSPVRVSPGYTF. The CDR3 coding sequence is TGTGCCAGCTCACCAGTCAGGGTCTCCCCTGGCTACACCTTC.

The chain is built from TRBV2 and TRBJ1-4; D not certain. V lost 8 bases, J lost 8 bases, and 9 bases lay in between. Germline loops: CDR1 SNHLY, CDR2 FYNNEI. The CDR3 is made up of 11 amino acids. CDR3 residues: CASSPEEKLFF. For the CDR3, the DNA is TGTGCCAGCTCTCCGGAGGAAAAACTGTTTTTT.

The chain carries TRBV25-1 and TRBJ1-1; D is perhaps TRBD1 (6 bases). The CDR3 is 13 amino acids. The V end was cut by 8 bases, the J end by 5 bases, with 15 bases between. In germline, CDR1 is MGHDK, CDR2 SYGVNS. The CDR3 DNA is TGTGCCAGCGAAGGGGGGGTATGGACTGAAGCTTTCTTT. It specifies CASEGGVWTEAFF.